This T cell receptor beta chain originates from a study of OX40 agonist ivuxolimab in advanced cancers. For the study at large: Patients were dosed intravenously with ivuxolimab at 0.01 to 10 mg/kg every 2 weeks. Findings and caveats of the study: Dosing at 0.1 to 3.0 mg/kg was accompanied by clonal expansion of CD4+ and CD8+ blood T cells by week 6. Expanded clones tended on average to be more numerous among CD8+ T cells than CD4+. Also showing low normalized T-cell clonal expansion were some of the nonresponders.

Clones were read by immunoSEQ multiplex PCR, and TCRdb kept only the in-frame ones, dropping some. The data hold approximately 80,000 clones, with 91% observed a single time. In the case of this clone: Antigen specificity is unknown.

The V and J ends lost 3 bases and 4 bases, in that order; junction bases with no gene match: 19. Per the germline V gene, CDR1 is SGHRS and CDR2 is YFSETQ. CDR3 length: 20 amino acids. This specimen consisted of CD4+ or CD8+ T cells sorted from blood, obtained in a trial of the OX40 agonist ivuxolimab. This clonotype was sampled from an adult with an advanced solid tumor such as melanoma, head and neck, liver or kidney cancer. V is TRBV5-1 and J is TRBJ2-3, with 11 nucleotides matching TRBD2. The CDR3 DNA reads as TGCGCCAGCAGCTGGTCCGGGACTAGCGGCACCCGAGCAGTGGCAGATACGCAGTATTTT. Translated: CASSWSGTSGTRAVADTQYF.